The rows below give T cell receptor beta chains drawn from one sample of a study of immune cell composition in non-small cell lung cancer. Profiling relied on immunoSEQ multiplex PCR, and the TCRdb table lists in-frame clones only, not all of them. The sample yields about 2,000 clones, 80% seen once. Source material: lung tumor tissue. The receptors originated from a human donor with non-small cell lung cancer. CDR3s include the opening cysteine and the closing phenylalanine or tryptophan. The order of the fields is CDR3 protein, CDR3 DNA, V gene, J gene, clone size, CDR3 length, D gene. The D gene is left open where the match is weak. For some rows the clone size is stated as once, few or many, or as a class when expanded; others skip it.

CASSQPGSTYEQFF	TGTGCCAGCAGCCAACCCGGGAGTACCTATGAGCAGTTCTTC	TRBV7-2	TRBJ2-1	NA	14	NA
CASSLVSSPAQYF	TGTGCCAGCAGCTTAGTATCGTCACCGGCCCAGTACTTC	TRBV7-2	TRBJ2-5	once	13	NA
CASDPTGQGKTQYF	TGCGCCAGCGATCCGACCGGACAGGGAAAGACCCAGTACTTC	TRBV5-1	TRBJ2-5	NA	14	TRBD1
CASSPGPGEQFF	TGTGCCAGCTCACCAGGCCCAGGGGAGCAGTTCTTC	TRBV18	TRBJ2-1	NA	12	NA
CASSLVGGVRGNIQYF	TGTGCCAGCAGCTTAGTGGGGGGGGTTCGAGGAAACATTCAGTACTTC	TRBV7-8	TRBJ2-4	NA	16	TRBD2
CASSLGRSSYGYTF	TGTGCCAGCAGCTTAGGGAGGTCCTCCTATGGCTACACCTTC	TRBV7-9	TRBJ1-2	NA	14	NA
CASSTTGSTDTQYF	TGTGCCAGCAGTACTACAGGGAGCACAGATACGCAGTATTTT	TRBV11-3	TRBJ2-3	once	14	NA
CASSIRLAGEETQYF	TGTGCCAGTAGTATAAGACTAGCGGGAGAAGAGACCCAGTACTTC	TRBV19	TRBJ2-5	NA	15	TRBD2
CASSLAKDRGPGQPQHF	TGTGCCAGCAGCTTGGCCAAGGACAGGGGTCCGGGGCAGCCCCAGCATTTT	TRBV5-6	TRBJ1-5	NA	17	TRBD1
CASNRGLDTEAFF	TGCGCCAGCAATCGGGGTTTGGACACTGAAGCTTTCTTT	TRBV5-1	TRBJ1-1	NA	13	NA
CASSFPGQPRRLFF	TGCGCCAGCAGTTTTCCGGGACAGCCTCGGAGGCTGTTTTTT	TRBV5-1	TRBJ2-2	NA	14	TRBD1
CASSLIRGVGELFF	TGTGCCAGCAGCTTAATACGGGGGGTCGGGGAGCTGTTTTTT	TRBV11-2	TRBJ2-2	NA	14	TRBD2
CAWSVGVMNTEAFF	TGTGCCTGGAGTGTGGGAGTAATGAACACTGAAGCTTTCTTT	TRBV30	TRBJ1-1	few	14	NA